Listed here are 13 T cell receptor beta chains from one sample, sequenced in a study of OX40 agonist ivuxolimab in advanced cancers. Data came from immunoSEQ multiplex PCR; TCRdb stores just in-frame clones and leaves some out. This table has 95,000 to 150,000 clones, approximately 92% appearing once. The sample consisted of CD4+ or CD8+ T cells sorted from blood, taken in a trial of the OX40 agonist ivuxolimab. The origin of the receptors is an adult with an advanced solid tumor such as melanoma, head and neck, liver or kidney cancer.

The CDR3: CSVGLSSYNEQFF. CDR3 DNA sequence: TGCAGCGTTGGGTTAAGCTCCTACAATGAGCAGTTCTTC. The V gene is TRBV29-1, the J gene TRBJ2-1; D gene uncertain. V lost 4 bases and J 0 bases, leaving 7 bases between the germline ends. Germline loops: CDR1 SQVTM, CDR2 ANQGSEA. The CDR3 covers 13 residues.

The genes are TRBV6-5 and TRBJ1-1; D is ambiguous. In germline, CDR1 is MNHEY, CDR2 SVGAGI. The CDR3 runs to 14 residues. Trimming left V 5 bases short and J 2 bases short, with 12 bases between. The CDR3 here is CASSPTRRNTEAFF. For the CDR3, the DNA is TGTGCCAGCAGTCCAACGAGGAGAAACACTGAAGCTTTCTTT.

The chain carries TRBV11-2 and TRBJ2-5, with 8 nucleotides matching TRBD1. Germline CDR1 is SGHAT and CDR2 is FQNNGV. CDR3 length equals 15 residues. The V segment lost 5 bases and the J segment 4 bases; nucleotides outside the gene matches: 9. This CDR3 reads CASSALTGGRETQYF. CDR3 in DNA: TGTGCCAGCAGCGCATTAACAGGGGGAAGAGAGACCCAGTACTTC.

This clone has only one observation. The chain links TRBV2 to TRBJ1-5; no clear D gene. Trimming left V 1 base short and J 9 bases short, with 13 bases between. The CDR3 is made up of 14 amino acids. Germline loops: CDR1 SNHLY, CDR2 FYNNEI. DNA for the CDR3: TGTGCCAGCAGTGAAGAGGTCAGATCTCTGCCCCAGCATTTT. It is translated as CASSEEVRSLPQHF.

V is TRBV18 and J is TRBJ1-2, with TRBD1 matching over 8 bases. Germline values: CDR1 KGHSH, CDR2 LQKENI. This CDR3 is 15 amino acids long. Trimming took 1 base from V and 4 from J; bases not matched to a gene: 5. CDR3 region: CASSPLDRGSYGYTF. The DNA of the CDR3 is TGTGCCAGCTCACCACTTGACAGGGGAAGCTATGGCTACACCTTC.

The V and J genes are TRBV5-1 and TRBJ2-3, with D possibly being TRBD2 (5 bases). The CDR3 consists of 16 residues. Trimming took 4 bases from V and 0 from J, leaving 15 bases between them. The germline gives CDR1 SGHRS, CDR2 YFSETQ. Here the CDR3 reads CASSRGGSTSTDTQYF. DNA of the CDR3: TGCGCCAGCAGCCGGGGTGGGTCCACTAGCACAGATACGCAGTATTTT. Combining the CDR3 with reference TRBV5-1 and TRBJ2-3 gives the whole variable domain KAGVTQTPRYLIKTRGQQVTLSCSPISGHRSVSWYQQTPGQGLQFLFEYFSETQRNKGNFPGRFSGRQFSNSRSEMNVSTLELGDSALYLCASSRGGSTSTDTQYFGPGTRLTVL.

Of note for this clone: One end of the junction is discordant with germline, which a read error may explain. The genes are TRBV14 and TRBJ2-7; TRBD1 matches at 7 bases. The germline V gene has CDR1 SGHDN and CDR2 FVKESK. The CDR3 has 15 residues. CDR3 loop: CASSQGRQGPYEQYF. As DNA, the CDR3 is TGTGCCAGCAGTCAAGGGAGACAGGGACCCTACGAGCAGTACTTC.

This chain uses TRBV13 with TRBJ1-3, with D perhaps TRBD1 (5 bases). Looked up from germline, CDR1 is PRHDT and CDR2 is FYEKMQ (reference sequence). CDR3 length: 15 residues. V shed 2 bases and J shed 3 bases, with 11 bases lying between them. CDR3 in DNA: TGTGCCAGCAGCTTAAGGGGAAGGGGTGGAAACACCATATATTTT. Translated, it gives CASSLRGRGGNTIYF.

The CDR3 sequence is CASSPLSPPGLAGVSSYNEQFF. The CDR3, as DNA: TGTGCCAGCAGCCCCTTGAGCCCGCCGGGACTAGCGGGGGTGAGCTCCTACAATGAGCAGTTCTTC. V gene TRBV7-6 combines with J gene TRBJ2-1; TRBD2 matches 14 bases. Trimming at V came to 5 bases and at J to 0 bases, leaving 18 bases not matched to a gene. The germline V gene has CDR1 SGHVS and CDR2 FNYEAQ. The CDR3 is 22 amino acids.

This clone was recorded once. The rearrangement links TRBV5-5 to TRBJ1-6; possible D gene TRBD1, 6 bases. Per germline, CDR1 SGHKS and CDR2 YYEKEE (reference sequence). The CDR3 is 14 amino acids. V was clipped by 0 bases and J by 9 bases, with 10 bases between them. Here the CDR3 reads CASSLEGGGSPLHF. In nucleotides, the CDR3 is TGTGCCAGCAGCTTGGAAGGGGGGGGTTCACCCCTCCACTTT.

The chain couples TRBV7-3 to TRBJ1-2, with D possibly TRBD1 on 5 matching bases. The CDR3 length is 17 residues. Germline V lookup: CDR1 SGHTA, CDR2 FQGTGA. V gave up 2 bases and J gave up 8 bases, with 24 bases separating them. As DNA, the CDR3 is TGTGCCAGCAGCTTACTGGACACTAATCTATCGCCTGGAGGCTACACCTTC. Translation gives CASSLLDTNLSPGGYTF.

The sample holds a few counts of this clone. The gene calls are TRBV19 and TRBJ1-6; TRBD1 is a possible D gene (5 bases). The CDR3 consists of 15 residues. Between the trimmed V and J ends, which lost 4 bases and 2 bases, there was a span of 9 bases. Germline V lookup: CDR1 LNHDA, CDR2 SQIVND (reference sequence). The CDR3 DNA follows: TGTGCCAGTAGTACAGGGACGGCCTATAATTCACCCCTCCACTTT. This sequence encodes CASSTGTAYNSPLHF.

The chain links TRBV28 to TRBJ2-7; 7 bases line up with TRBD1. Germline lookup yields CDR1 MDHEN and CDR2 SYDVKM. The junction had 11 bases not matched to a gene; V was cut back by 7 bases and J by 2 bases. This CDR3 contains 15 residues. CDR3 amino acids: CASKLRLGTAYEQYF. The CDR3 DNA reads as TGTGCCAGCAAATTACGCCTCGGGACAGCCTACGAGCAGTACTTC.